The 30 T cell receptor beta chains below were found in one sample sequenced in a study of response to subunit inactivated influenza vaccine. TCRdb independently ran MiXCR on the RT-PCR reads; one entry per CDR3 protein. The sample includes about 520,000 distinct CDR3 sequences, approximately 7.8% of them seen just once. This sample comprised PBMCs from blood, obtained less than 25 months after vaccination. These receptors were collected from a man between 50 and 69 years old who received an inactivated influenza vaccine.

This clonotype was seen more than once but under ten times. The V call is TRBV5-1, the J call TRBJ2-1, with D maybe TRBD1 (6 bases). V was shortened by 4 bases and J by 4 bases, with 18 bases between the two germline ends. This CDR3 has 16 amino acids. Germline CDR1 and CDR2: SGHRS and YFSETQ. CDR3 protein: CASSGGSGQTYNEQFF. In nucleotides, the CDR3 is TGCGCCAGCAGCGGAGGTTCGGGACAAACTTACAATGAGCAGTTCTTC.

This clonotype has a count of ten or more. This rearrangement joins TRBV4-3 to TRBJ2-7, with TRBD2 as a possible D gene (5 bases). Germline values: CDR1 LGHNA, CDR2 YSLEER. The germline V and J ends were trimmed by 3 bases and 5 bases, with 11 bases remaining between them. The CDR3 contains 13 residues. CDR3 amino acids: CASSHRLADEQYF. The DNA for the CDR3 is TGCGCCAGCAGCCATCGGCTAGCTGACGAGCAGTACTTC.

This clonotype was recorded a few times. This sequence joins TRBV28 and TRBJ2-1, with 10 bases identical to TRBD2. V was clipped by 5 bases and J by 4 bases; unmatched bases: 8. Germline assignment: CDR1 MDHEN and CDR2 SYDVKM. This CDR3 has 16 amino acids. CDR3 nucleotides: TGTGCCAGCAGTCCGGTAACTAGCGGGGAGTACAATGAGCAGTTCTTC. As protein: CASSPVTSGEYNEQFF.

The genes are TRBV3-1 and TRBJ1-2; D not certain. The CDR3 sequence is 17 residues long. Germline CDR1 and CDR2: LGHDT and YNNKEL (reference sequence). The V gene lost 4 bases and the J gene lost 0 bases, with 18 bases spanning the gap. Here the CDR3 DNA reads TGTGCCAGCAGCCGGGTCACCGATAACGAGGCTAACTATGGCTACACCTTC. Its translation is CASSRVTDNEANYGYTF.

This clonotype has a count of ten or more. The chain couples TRBV11-1 to TRBJ2-1; D possibly uses TRBD1 or TRBD2 (5 bases each). CDR3 length equals 18 residues. V was shortened by 4 bases and J by 1 base, with 20 bases between the two germline ends. In germline, CDR1 is SGHAT, CDR2 FQDESV (reference sequence). The CDR3 loop is CASSSYRDHHYSYNEQFF. The CDR3 DNA is TGTGCCAGCAGCTCCTACCGGGACCACCACTATTCCTACAATGAGCAGTTCTTC. Full variable domain (outside the CDR3, taken from reference TRBV11-1 and TRBJ2-1): EAEVAQSPRYKITEKSQAVAFWCDPISGHATLYWYRQILGQGPELLVQFQDESVVDDSQLPKDRFSAERLKGVDSTLKIQPAELGDSAMYLCASSSYRDHHYSYNEQFFGPGTRLTVL.

This clonotype was picked up many times. Here the CDR3 reads CSATGQTYGYTF. CDR3 bases: TGCAGTGCGACAGGACAGACCTATGGCTACACCTTC. The V call is TRBV20-1, the J call TRBJ1-2; the D gene is possibly TRBD1 (6 bases). The CDR3 is 12 residues long. Germline CDR1 and CDR2: DFQATT and SNEGSKA (reference sequence). Trimming took 6 bases from V and 4 from J, leaving 12 bases between them.

In its sample, this clonotype was seen a few times. This chain connects TRBV3-1 to TRBJ2-7; D is possibly TRBD2 (6 bases). Germline values: CDR1 LGHDT, CDR2 YNNKEL (reference sequence). The V and J ends lost 0 bases and 1 base respectively, with 28 bases between them. The CDR3 sequence is 21 residues long. The CDR3 protein is CASSQDWGSRDAGSRSYEQYF. The CDR3 nucleotides read TGTGCCAGCAGCCAAGATTGGGGGTCGCGGGACGCCGGATCGAGGTCCTACGAGCAGTACTTC.

V gene TRBV6-5 combines with J gene TRBJ2-5; D may be TRBD2 (5 bases). Germline V lookup: CDR1 MNHEY, CDR2 SVGAGI. The CDR3 spans 11 residues. The V end was cut by 7 bases, the J end by 9 bases, with 12 bases between. CDR3 sequence (DNA): TGTGCCAGCATGGACCGAGCGGCCCAGTACTTC. Its protein product is CASMDRAAQYF.

This clonotype was picked up a small number of times. The chain uses TRBV10-2 and TRBJ2-3, with a possible D match to TRBD2 (6 bases). Trimming took off 3 bases at V and 2 bases at J, with 9 bases between the two ends. CDR3 length: 14 amino acids. Germline CDR1 reads WSHSY; CDR2 reads SAAADI. The DNA of the CDR3 is TGCGCCAGCAGTGAAATAGCGGACACAGATACGCAGTATTTT. Amino acids: CASSEIADTDTQYF.

This clonotype was counted at least ten times. The chain is built from TRBV7-8 and TRBJ2-1; D possibly corresponds to TRBD2 (6 bases). The CDR3 is 13 amino acids. V lost 4 bases and J lost 9, with 13 bases in between. Per the germline V gene, CDR1 is SGHVS and CDR2 is FQNEAQ. The CDR3 sequence: CASSYRLVIEQFF. The CDR3 coding sequence is TGTGCCAGCAGCTACCGACTAGTGATTGAGCAGTTCTTC.

This clonotype has a count of ten or more. This sequence joins TRBV11-2 and TRBJ2-1; D may be TRBD1 (5 bases). CDR1 is SGHAT and CDR2 is FQNNGV in the germline V gene. Trimming left V 5 bases short and J 5 bases short, with 22 bases between. The CDR3 contains 17 residues. The CDR3 DNA follows: TGTGCCAGCAGCCCCCAGGGCCTGAGTTCGTCGGACAATGAGCAGTTCTTC. Translation: CASSPQGLSSSDNEQFF.

This clonotype came up many times. The chain joins TRBV12-3 or TRBV12-4 to TRBJ2-4; 7 nucleotides align to TRBD1. V was clipped by 6 bases and J by 0 bases; unmatched bases: 5. This CDR3 spans 15 amino acids. The DNA for the CDR3 is TGTGCCAGCAGCCTTCGACAGGGAGCCAAAAACATTCAGTACTTC. The encoded protein is CASSLRQGAKNIQYF.

This clonotype was seen at least ten times. The rearrangement links TRBV7-6 to TRBJ2-3; no clear D. The CDR3 contains 13 residues. The V gene lost 4 bases and the J gene lost 1 base, with 6 bases spanning the gap. Germline lookup yields CDR1 SGHVS and CDR2 FNYEAQ. The CDR3 spells CASSSRRTDTQYF. The CDR3 DNA reads TGTGCCAGCAGCTCCCGCCGCACAGATACGCAGTATTTT.

This clonotype was observed many times. V usage is TRBV4-2 and J usage is TRBJ1-2, with D perhaps TRBD1 (6 bases). The CDR3 consists of 14 residues. CDR1 is LGHNA, CDR2 YNFKEQ, per germline. The V end was cut by 1 base, the J end by 8 bases, with 14 bases between. DNA of the CDR3: TGTGCCAGCAGCCAAGGTACAGGGTTAGAGGGCTACACCTTC. Translating it yields CASSQGTGLEGYTF.

This clonotype was counted only a few times. The chain uses TRBV4-2 and TRBJ2-5; no clear D gene. Germline V gene sequence: CDR1 LGHNA, CDR2 YNFKEQ. This CDR3 region has 10 residues. Trimming took 6 bases from V and 5 from J, leaving 4 bases between them. The CDR3 nucleotides are TGTGCCAGCAGAATGGAGACCCAGTACTTC. It codes for CASRMETQYF.

This clonotype was counted ten times or more. The chain carries TRBV27 and TRBJ2-1; maybe TRBD2 (5 bases). The CDR3 runs 16 residues. V was clipped by 5 bases and J by 6 bases, with 20 bases between them. Germline V CDR1 and CDR2: MNHEY, SMNVEV (reference sequence). The CDR3 region is CASSPSILPSPNEQFF. CDR3 in DNA: TGTGCCAGCAGTCCCTCAATCCTCCCTAGCCCCAATGAGCAGTTCTTC.

At least ten counts were recorded for this clonotype. V usage is TRBV4-3 and J usage is TRBJ2-5; D unclear. Between the trimmed V and J ends, which lost 5 bases and 5 bases, there was a span of 9 bases. The CDR3 totals 12 residues. Germline CDR1 and CDR2: LGHNA and YSLEER. DNA for the CDR3: TGCGCCAGCAGCAATCAGAGGGAGACCCAGTACTTC. Translating gives CASSNQRETQYF.

This clonotype was detected a few times. The rearrangement joins TRBV6-1 to TRBJ2-5; 7 nucleotides align to TRBD1. Germline assignment: CDR1 MNHNS and CDR2 SASEGT. V shed 6 bases and J 3 bases; nucleotides not matched to a gene: 4. The CDR3 totals 13 residues. CDR3 nucleotide sequence: TGTGCCAGCAGGTTGGGACAGAAAGAGACCCAGTACTTC. It yields the protein CASRLGQKETQYF.

This clonotype showed up many times. The chain combines TRBV5-1 with TRBJ2-1; 8 nucleotides match TRBD2. Germline CDR1 is SGHRS and CDR2 is YFSETQ. Trimming removed 4 bases from V and 10 bases from J; junction bases left unmatched: 10. The CDR3 extends over 14 amino acids. The chain's CDR3 is CASSQSGGPSEQFF. CDR3 bases: TGCGCCAGCAGCCAAAGCGGGGGCCCTAGCGAGCAGTTCTTC.

This clonotype has a handful of counts. The rearrangement links TRBV20-1 to TRBJ2-7, with TRBD2 identical over 7 bases. Trimming cost V 3 bases and J 3 bases; bases outside gene matches: 11. Germline V gene lookup returns CDR1 DFQATT and CDR2 SNEGSKA (reference sequence). The CDR3 length is 15 residues. For the CDR3, the DNA is TGCAGTGCTAGCCCCAGAGCGGGACCGATCTACGAGCAGTACTTC. It specifies CSASPRAGPIYEQYF.

This clonotype has more than one count but fewer than ten. The rearrangement uses TRBV20-1 and TRBJ1-2; 7 bases match TRBD1. CDR3 length: 15 amino acids. V dropped 6 bases and J dropped 7; count of bases not matched to a gene: 17. Germline V gives CDR1 DFQATT, CDR2 SNEGSKA (reference sequence). The CDR3 loop reads CSADAQTGMLSGYTF. The CDR3 coding sequence is TGCAGTGCAGACGCGCAGACAGGGATGTTGTCTGGCTACACCTTC.

This clonotype was counted between two and nine times. V and J are TRBV5-1 and TRBJ2-2, with 10 bases aligning to TRBD1. There are 16 residues in the CDR3. The junction had 7 bases not matched to a gene; V was cut back by 3 bases and J by 5 bases. Germline CDR1 reads SGHRS; CDR2 reads YFSETQ. CDR3 DNA sequence: TGCGCCAGCAGCTGGCGGACAGGGGGTAATACCGGGGAGCTGTTTTTT. It encodes CASSWRTGGNTGELFF.

The V gene is TRBV18, the J gene TRBJ1-2; TRBD1 matches at 7 bases. The trim removed 3 bases at V and 0 bases at J, leaving 4 bases unmatched. This CDR3 has 15 amino acids. Germline CDR1 KGHSH, CDR2 LQKENI. The CDR3 sequence is CASSPGGGTNYGYTF. The CDR3, as DNA: TGTGCCAGCTCACCGGGAGGGGGCACTAACTATGGCTACACCTTC.

This clonotype has at least ten counts. This sequence joins TRBV20-1 and TRBJ2-1, with 8 bases fitting TRBD2. The CDR3 length is 15 residues. The V gene's germline CDR1 is DFQATT and CDR2 SNEGSKA (reference sequence). After removal of 6 bases from V and 2 bases from J, the junction contained 9 bases not matched to a gene. Here the CDR3 DNA reads TGCAGTGCGCCGCATAGCGGGGAGACCTACAATGAGCAGTTCTTC. Translated, it gives CSAPHSGETYNEQFF.

This clonotype showed up just a few times. V is TRBV20-1 and J is TRBJ1-6; D may be TRBD1 (6 bases). The germline V gene encodes CDR1 DFQATT and CDR2 SNEGSKA (reference sequence). Trimming removed 0 bases from V and 15 bases from J, with 15 bases in between. The CDR3 has 13 amino acids. The DNA for the CDR3 is TGCAGTGCTAGAGAGGTCCCAGACAGGAACCTCCACTTT. Its translation is CSAREVPDRNLHF.

This clonotype was counted ten times or more. The V and J genes are TRBV27 and TRBJ2-1; 10 nucleotides match TRBD2. Trimming removed 1 base from V and 4 bases from J; junction bases left unmatched: 1. This CDR3 spans 15 amino acids. Germline V gives CDR1 MNHEY, CDR2 SMNVEV (reference sequence). In DNA, the CDR3 is TGTGCCAGCAGTTTATATAGCGGGGGGTACAATGAGCAGTTCTTC. Translating gives CASSLYSGGYNEQFF.

This clonotype occurred many times. The CDR3: CAIGTGGDGELFF. The CDR3 DNA sequence: TGTGCCATTGGGACAGGGGGCGACGGGGAGCTGTTTTTT. The rearrangement links TRBV10-3 to TRBJ2-2; TRBD1 agrees at 12 bases. The CDR3 has 13 amino acids. Trimming took 9 bases from V and 7 from J; bases not matched to a gene: 3. From germline, CDR1 is ENHRY and CDR2 SYGVKD.

This clonotype has more than one count but fewer than ten. The rearrangement links TRBV3-1 to TRBJ2-3; D tentatively fits TRBD1 or TRBD2 (5 bases each). Per the germline V gene, CDR1 is LGHDT and CDR2 is YNNKEL (reference sequence). CDR3 length: 13 residues. Trimming shortened V by 0 bases and J by 7 bases, and 8 bases separated the two germline ends. In DNA form, the CDR3 reads TGTGCCAGCAGCCAAGATGGGGGAAATACGCAGTATTTT. Its protein is CASSQDGGNTQYF.

The J gene is TRBJ2-7, the V gene TRBV30, with TRBD2 identical over 9 bases. V lost 0 bases to trimming and J lost 3 bases; unmatched junction nucleotides: 12. CDR1 and CDR2 (germline): GTSNPN, SVGIG (reference sequence). CDR3 length equals 17 residues. The DNA of the CDR3 is TGTGCCTGGAGTGTACTCGGTAGCGGGGGAGGAAGCTACGAGCAGTACTTC. Amino acids: CAWSVLGSGGGSYEQYF.

Here the CDR3 DNA reads TGCGCCAGCAGCTGGACCGGGACAGCGGGCCGGACAGATACGCAGTATTTT. Translated, it gives CASSWTGTAGRTDTQYF. The chain couples TRBV5-1 to TRBJ2-3; tentatively, D is TRBD1 (7 bases). The V and J ends lost 3 bases and 3 bases respectively, with 20 bases between them. Germline CDR1 SGHRS, CDR2 YFSETQ. CDR3 length: 17 amino acids.